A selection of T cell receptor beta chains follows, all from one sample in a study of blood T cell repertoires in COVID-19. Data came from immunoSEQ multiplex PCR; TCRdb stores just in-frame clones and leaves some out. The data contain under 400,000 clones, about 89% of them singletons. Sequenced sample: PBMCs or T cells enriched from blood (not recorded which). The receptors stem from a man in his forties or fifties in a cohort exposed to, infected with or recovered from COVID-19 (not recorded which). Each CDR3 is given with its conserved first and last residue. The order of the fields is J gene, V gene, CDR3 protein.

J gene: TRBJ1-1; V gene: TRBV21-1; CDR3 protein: CASSKGDRLGSQNTEAFF
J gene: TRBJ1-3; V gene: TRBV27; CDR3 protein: CASTTGSGNTIYF
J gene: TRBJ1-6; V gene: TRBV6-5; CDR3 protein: CASTLHSGYNSPLHF
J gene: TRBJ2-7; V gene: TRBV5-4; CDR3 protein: CASSLELRAYEQYF
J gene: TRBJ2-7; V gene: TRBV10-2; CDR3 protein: CARTRPPYYEQYF
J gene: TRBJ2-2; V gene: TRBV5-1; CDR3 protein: CASSLGQGAGELFF
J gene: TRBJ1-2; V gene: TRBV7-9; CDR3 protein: CASSLTGPLYGYTF
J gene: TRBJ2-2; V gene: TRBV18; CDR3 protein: CASSGERNTGELFF
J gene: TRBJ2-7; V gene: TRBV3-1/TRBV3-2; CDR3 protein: CASSQDRARVEQYF
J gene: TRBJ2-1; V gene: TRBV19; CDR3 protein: CASRRTSGSGDEQFF
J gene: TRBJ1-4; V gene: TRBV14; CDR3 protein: CASSHQGAINEKLFF
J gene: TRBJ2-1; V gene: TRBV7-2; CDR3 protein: CASSLVTSGRATREQFF
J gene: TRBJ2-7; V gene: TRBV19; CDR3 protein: CASGQFYEQYF
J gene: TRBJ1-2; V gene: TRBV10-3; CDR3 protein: CAIGDSTYGYTF
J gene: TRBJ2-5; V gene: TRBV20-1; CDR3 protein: CSAGGAATQYF
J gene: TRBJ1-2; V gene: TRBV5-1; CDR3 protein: CASSSGQGALGYGYTF
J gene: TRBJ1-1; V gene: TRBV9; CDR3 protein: CASSALKGGSYEAFF
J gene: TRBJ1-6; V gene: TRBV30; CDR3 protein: CAWAQYNSPLHF
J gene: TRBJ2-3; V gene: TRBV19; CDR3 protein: CACTEGVAGGPDTQYF
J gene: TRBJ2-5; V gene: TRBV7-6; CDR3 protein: CASVKGIGETQYF
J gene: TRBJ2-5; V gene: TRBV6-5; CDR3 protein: CASSYGGAGEETQYF
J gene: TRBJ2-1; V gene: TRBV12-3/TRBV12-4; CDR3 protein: CASITSGSHEQFF
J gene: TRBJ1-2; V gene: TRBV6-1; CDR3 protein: CASSDRGHGYTF
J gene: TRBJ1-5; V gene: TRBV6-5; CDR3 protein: CASLQGSNQPQHF
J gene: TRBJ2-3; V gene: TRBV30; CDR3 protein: CAYSTAGRLTDTQYF
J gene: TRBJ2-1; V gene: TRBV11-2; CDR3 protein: CASRDRSSYNEQFF
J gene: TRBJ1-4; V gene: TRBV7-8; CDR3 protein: CASSLDRAGEKLFF
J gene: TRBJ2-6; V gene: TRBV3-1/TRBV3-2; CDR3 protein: CASSRGYSGANVLTF
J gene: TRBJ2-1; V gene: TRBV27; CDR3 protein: CASSFRTSGISEQFF
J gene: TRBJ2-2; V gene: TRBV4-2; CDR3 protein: CASSQDLGSGRGSGTGELFF
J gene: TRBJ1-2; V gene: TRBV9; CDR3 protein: CASSPRGGLGVGYTF
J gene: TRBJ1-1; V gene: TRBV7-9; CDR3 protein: CASSSPEESEAFF
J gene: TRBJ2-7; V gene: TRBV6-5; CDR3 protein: CASSPRYEQYF
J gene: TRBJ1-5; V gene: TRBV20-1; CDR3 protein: CSAGQGLAQHF
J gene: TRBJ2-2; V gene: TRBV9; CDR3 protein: CASSVGTGVTGELFF
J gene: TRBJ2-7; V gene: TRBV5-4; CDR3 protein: CASSLKGVRVEQYF
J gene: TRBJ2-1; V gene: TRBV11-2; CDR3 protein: CASRNLQGVHNEQFF
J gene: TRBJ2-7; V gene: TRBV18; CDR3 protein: CASSPAGLAESSYEQYF
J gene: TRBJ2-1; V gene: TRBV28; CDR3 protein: CATNGPGSGRRNEQFF
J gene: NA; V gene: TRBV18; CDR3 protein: CASSPGATDEQYF
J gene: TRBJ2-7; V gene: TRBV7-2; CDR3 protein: CASSLPPTGVDEQYF
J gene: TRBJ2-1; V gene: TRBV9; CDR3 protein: CASSVATTGGLYNEQFF
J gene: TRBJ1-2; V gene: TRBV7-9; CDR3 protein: CASSLDWAGGYTF
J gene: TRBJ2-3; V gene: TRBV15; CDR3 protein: CATSSSLGGDVEDTQYF
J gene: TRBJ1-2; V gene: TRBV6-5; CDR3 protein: CASSVTGNYGYTF
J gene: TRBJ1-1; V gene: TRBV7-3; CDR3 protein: CASSLEGRGNTEAFF
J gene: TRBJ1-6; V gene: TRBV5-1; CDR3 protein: CASSSETGYNSPLHF
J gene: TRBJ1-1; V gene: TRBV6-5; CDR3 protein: CASRSPTWNTEAFF
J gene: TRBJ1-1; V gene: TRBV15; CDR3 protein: CATSRAADGSSEAFF
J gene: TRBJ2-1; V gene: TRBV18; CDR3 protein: CASSHGTSGTGEQFF
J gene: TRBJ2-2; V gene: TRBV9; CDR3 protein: CASSAGTLNTGELFF
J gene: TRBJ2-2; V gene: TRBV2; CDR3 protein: CASSKLAGTGELFF
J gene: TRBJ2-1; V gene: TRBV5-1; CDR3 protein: CASSLWLAGGPSYNEQFF
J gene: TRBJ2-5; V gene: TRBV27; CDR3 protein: CANQFMGQGWETQYF